The clone carrying this T cell receptor beta chain was counted between two and nine times. Antigen unknown. This entry is derived from a study of graft-versus-host responses after intestinal transplantation. As for the study in general: Those transplanted obtained multivisceral, liver-intestinal, or isolated intestinal grafts. Tacrolimus and steroids were given for roughly 3 years to all recipients after anti-thymocyte globulin induction. Study-level points and caveats: Recipient marrow harbored GvH clones, some of which surfaced first in ileum or blood. Early HvG declines after transplant were associated with peak circulating GvH clone levels.

This CDR3 spans 14 amino acids. Germline-derived CDR1 and CDR2 are SGHAT and FQNNGV. V was cut by 6 bases and J by 10 bases, with 21 bases left in between. The protocol was immunoSEQ multiplex PCR, while the TCRdb copy is restricted to in-frame clones and leaves out a portion. The table includes 75,000 to 100,000 clones, 86% detected once. The V and J genes are TRBV11-2 and TRBJ1-2, with D maybe TRBD1 (5 bases). This TCR was sampled from a human patient who received an intestinal transplant, so some T cells may come from the graft donor. Sequences were derived from PBMCs, sampled 255 days after intestinal transplant. Here the CDR3 reads CASSLGLGLKAYTF. The CDR3 nucleotides are TGTGCCAGCAGTTTGGGACTGGGTTTAAAAGCCTACACCTTC.